The 13 T cell receptor beta chains reported below all come from one sample, sequenced in a study of identical twins. A single record per CDR3 protein comes from TCRdb applying MiXCR to the 5' RACE reads. Of hundreds of thousands of distinct CDR3 sequences listed, approximately 13% are singletons. Another study also made use of these data, one on yellow fever vaccine responses in identical twins.

The sequenced material came from PBMCs. The receptors were gathered from a woman younger than 35 in good health.

In this sample, this clonotype turned up many times. J is TRBJ2-2 and V is TRBV24-1; no firm D call. The CDR3 extends over 14 amino acids. CDR1 and CDR2 from the germline V gene are KGHDR and SFDVKD. The V end lost 6 bases, the J end lost 2 bases, and 9 bases lay between the germline ends. CDR3 sequence (DNA): TGTGCCACCAGTCCATCCAGAAACACCGGGGAGCTGTTTTTT. The encoded protein is CATSPSRNTGELFF.

The V and J genes are TRBV20-1 and TRBJ1-6; 8 bases align to TRBD1. This CDR3 spans 15 amino acids. CDR1 and CDR2 (germline): DFQATT, SNEGSKA (reference sequence). The CDR3 DNA reads TGCAGCGCTTCCAAGGTACAGGGGGGTGGTTCACCCCTCCACTTT. This codes for CSASKVQGGGSPLHF.

The chain joins TRBV2 to TRBJ2-3; D is perhaps TRBD2 (6 bases). Trimming took 4 bases from V and 0 from J, leaving 14 bases between them. The CDR3 consists of 16 residues. Looked up from germline, CDR1 is SNHLY and CDR2 is FYNNEI. The CDR3 nucleotides are TGTGCCAGCAGTGTGGAGAAGGGGACTAGCACAGATACGCAGTATTTT. Translation: CASSVEKGTSTDTQYF.

Ten or more counts support this clonotype. This chain uses TRBV12-3 or TRBV12-4 with TRBJ2-3; 7 nucleotides match TRBD1. The CDR3 has 14 amino acids. After removal of 5 bases from V and 3 bases from J, the junction contained 5 bases not matched to a gene. The CDR3 spells CASSQDRVTDTQYF. The CDR3 nucleotides read TGTGCCAGCAGTCAAGACAGGGTAACAGATACGCAGTATTTT.

This clonotype was seen at least ten times. This chain connects TRBV12-3 or TRBV12-4 to TRBJ1-1; D is ambiguous. The CDR3 consists of 16 residues. Trimming removed 1 base from V and 5 bases from J, with 17 bases in between. The CDR3 loop is CASSLVSGVSGTEAFF. As DNA, the CDR3 is TGTGCCAGCAGTTTAGTATCCGGGGTCTCGGGAACTGAAGCTTTCTTT.

The sample holds many counts of this clonotype. The chain carries TRBV15 and TRBJ2-3; 11 bases fit TRBD2. There are 15 residues in the CDR3. Trimming cost V 6 bases and J 6 bases; bases outside gene matches: 8. Germline CDR1 LNHNV, CDR2 YYDKDF (reference sequence). The CDR3 nucleotides read TGTGCCACCAGTGACCCTAGCGGGAGGTGGGATACGCAGTATTTT. As protein: CATSDPSGRWDTQYF.

This clonotype was counted many times. This chain connects TRBV3-1 to TRBJ2-5; D tentatively fits TRBD1 or TRBD2 (5 bases each). Germline loops: CDR1 LGHDT, CDR2 YNNKEL (reference sequence). V was pared by 2 bases and J by 3 bases, with 19 bases between. CDR3 size: 17 residues. The CDR3 nucleotides are TGTGCCAGCAGCCAAATCAGGGCCGGGTGGGGGAAAGAGACCCAGTACTTC. Translation: CASSQIRAGWGKETQYF.

This clonotype came up a few times. The chain employs TRBV28 and TRBJ2-7; TRBD2 agrees at 9 bases. With 8 bases clipped from V and 2 bases from J, the junction kept 4 bases outside the gene matches. The CDR3 covers 13 residues. The germline gives CDR1 MDHEN, CDR2 SYDVKM. The CDR3 loop is CASRLAETYEQYF. DNA for the CDR3: TGTGCCAGCCGACTAGCGGAGACCTACGAGCAGTACTTC.

This clonotype was seen many times. The chain employs TRBV3-1 and TRBJ2-1; possible D gene TRBD1, 5 bases. The germline V and J ends were trimmed by 4 bases and 1 base, with 8 bases remaining between them. The CDR3 runs to 14 residues. Germline V gives CDR1 LGHDT, CDR2 YNNKEL (reference sequence). In DNA form, the CDR3 reads TGTGCCAGCAGCCGTCCAGGGTCCTACAATGAGCAGTTCTTC. This gives the protein CASSRPGSYNEQFF.

To note about this clonotype: One end of the junction does not line up with germline, which may come from a read error. In DNA, the CDR3 is TGTGCCAGCAGCGAAGGACCGGGACTAGCGGGAGACCACGAGCAGTACTTC. This gives the protein CASSEGPGLAGDHEQYF. The rearrangement joins TRBV2 to TRBJ2-7, with 14 bases identical to TRBD2. Germline loops: CDR1 SNHLY, CDR2 FYNNEI. This CDR3 is 17 amino acids long.

This clonotype was seen ten or more times. V is TRBV20-1 and J is TRBJ2-7, with D maybe TRBD2 (6 bases). The CDR3 sequence is 15 residues long. CDR1 DFQATT and CDR2 SNEGSKA come from the germline V gene (reference sequence). The V end was cut by 0 bases, the J end by 2 bases, with 14 bases between. CDR3 amino acids: CSARDGASATYEQYF. The CDR3 coding sequence is TGCAGTGCTAGAGATGGGGCTAGCGCGACCTACGAGCAGTACTTC.

V is TRBV2 and J is TRBJ2-1; D might be TRBD2 (5 bases). CDR1 is SNHLY and CDR2 is FYNNEI in the germline V gene. The CDR3 extends over 12 amino acids. Trimming pared 5 bases from V and 7 bases from J, leaving 9 bases between. The CDR3, as DNA: TGTGCCAGCAGTTGGTCGGGGAATGAGCAGTTCTTC. Its protein product is CASSWSGNEQFF. Based on the CDR3 plus reference TRBV2 and TRBJ2-1, the full variable domain is EPEVTQTPSHQVTQMGQEVILRCVPISNHLYFYWYRQILGQKVEFLVSFYNNEISEKSEIFDDQFSVERPDGSNFTLKIRSTKLEDSAMYFCASSWSGNEQFFGPGTRLTVL.

This clonotype was counted only a few times. The J gene is TRBJ2-1, the V gene TRBV4-1, with D maybe TRBD1 (6 bases). The CDR3 totals 15 residues. V gave up 1 base and J gave up 8 bases, with 15 bases separating them. From germline, CDR1 is MGHRA and CDR2 YSYEKL. The CDR3, as DNA: TGCGCCAGCAGCCAAGTGGACAGAGATACCCATGAGCAGTTCTTC. Residues: CASSQVDRDTHEQFF.